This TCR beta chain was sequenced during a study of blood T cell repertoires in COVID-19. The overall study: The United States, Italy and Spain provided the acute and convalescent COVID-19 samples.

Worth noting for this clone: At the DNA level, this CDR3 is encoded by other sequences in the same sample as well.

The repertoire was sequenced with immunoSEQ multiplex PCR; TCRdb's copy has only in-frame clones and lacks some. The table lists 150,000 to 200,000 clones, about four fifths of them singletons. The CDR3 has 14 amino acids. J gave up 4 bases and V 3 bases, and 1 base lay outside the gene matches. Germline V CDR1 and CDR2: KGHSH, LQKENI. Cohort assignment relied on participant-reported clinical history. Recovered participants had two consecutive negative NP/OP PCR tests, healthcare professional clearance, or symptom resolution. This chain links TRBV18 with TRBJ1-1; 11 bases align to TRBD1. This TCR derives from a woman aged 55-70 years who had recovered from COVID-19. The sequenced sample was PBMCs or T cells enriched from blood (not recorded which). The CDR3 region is CASSPGQGGTEAFF. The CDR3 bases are TGTGCCAGCTCACCGGGACAGGGGGGCACTGAAGCTTTCTTT.